The clone carrying this T cell receptor beta chain showed up just a few times. Its antigen is currently unknown. The entry originates in a study of human T cells and chemical hapten exposure. About the study: It was small differences in pooled library volume that mainly caused per-sample TCR yields to vary. Whole-study findings and limits: TCRs exceeding 1 in 1000 frequency stayed unchanged with DPC sensitization.

Within the library, unique molecular identifiers were attached to each individual cDNA molecule. Per the original methods: Counts of TCRs in each sample centred on a median of around 100,000 and extended from about 20,000 to 690,000. TCRdb independently ran MiXCR on the 5' RACE reads; one entry per CDR3 protein. For this entry, the V and J calls and clone size follow TCRdb and not the study's own pipeline. The repertoire consists of 100,000 to 120,000 distinct CDR3 sequences, with around a fifth occurring once and the leading ten covering approximately 2.6%. Whole blood, unfractionated, served as the material for total RNA extraction. This receptor was taken from a human donor in good health.

For the CDR3, the DNA is TGTGCCAGCAGCACTCAGGGGGCGCCTAACTATGGCTACACCTTC. It specifies CASSTQGAPNYGYTF. The chain couples TRBV9 to TRBJ1-2; 8 nucleotides line up with TRBD1. V shed 4 bases and J 0 bases; nucleotides not matched to a gene: 5. This CDR3 has 15 residues. From germline, CDR1 is SGDLS and CDR2 YYNGEE.